The present entry profiles one TCR beta chain with its context. This clone occurred once. Its target antigen remains unknown. No clone much larger than this one lies a single base away; base qualities are absent. TCRbeta CDR3 regions were amplified from genomic DNA using the immunoSEQ Assay, a bias-controlled multiplex PCR. The authors' pipeline ran thus. Within the assay, amplification of reference gene primers was used to estimate how many nucleated cells each sample contained. Sequence reads were collapsed and filtered to measure the absolute abundance of every unique TCRbeta CDR3 rearrangement. For each sample, productive Simpson clonality was calculated as the square root of Simpson's diversity index over productive rearrangements. Sourced from immuneACCESS, this table was stored by TCRdb with only in-frame sequences that have V and J called. A share of the clones is absent; for the studies checked, an unresolved V gene accounts for under half, and the remainder has no known explanation. V and J calls and clone size are copied from that table; D and trimming were computed from the DNA. This sample holds 200,000 to 250,000 clones; 82% were observed only once. 3% to 4% of the sample belongs to the ten largest clones.

The sample originates from a study of blood T cell repertoires in COVID-19 (dated by TCRdb to about 2020). Study-level background: The collaborator samples originated in the United States, Italy and Spain and spanned the acute and convalescent phases of COVID-19. Samples came from the ongoing ImmuneRACE study (first 160 participants) plus 1,254 subjects from 6 global collaborators. A de-identified subject ID, COVID-19 status, age in years and sex were almost always included in the sample metadata. The material from the prospective study consisted of cDNA or gDNA derived from T cells, B-cell-depleted T cells, or PBMCs. The repertoires were made available in a free public database intended to serve as a resource for research on the immune response to SARS-CoV-2. Where HLA class I and class II types were available, the types were taken from metadata supplied by the sample provider, not from assay-based typing. Deeply sampled blood TCRbeta repertoires from subjects exposed to, actively infected with, or recovered from COVID-19 were included in the dataset.

Participants in the prospective study were enrolled through a virtual design, were aged about 18 to 100 years, and lived in roughly 24 United States geographic areas. To assign participants to cohorts, the prospective study relied on clinical history that participants themselves reported in a screening survey and a study questionnaire. ImmuneRACE Cohort 3 recovered participants were defined by two consecutive negative NP/OP PCR tests, healthcare professional clearance, or symptom resolution. Each participant in the prospective study had whole blood, serum and a nasopharyngeal or oropharyngeal swab collected by mobile phlebotomists. Additional blood draws and questionnaires over an approximately 2-month period could optionally be provided by prospective study participants. Blood samples from the prospective study were shipped frozen or at room temperature prior to DNA extraction. Overall results and qualifications from the work: The amount of clinical and demographic metadata varied by source and participant and was provided uncurated.

The CDR3 has 14 amino acids, counting the end cysteine and phenylalanine. Just the 42-base CDR3 DNA is kept, in frame starting at base 1. The germline V gene yields SGDLS for CDR1 and YYNGEE for CDR2. V sheds 1 base and J sheds 8 bases, leaving 15 bases between their ends. The sequenced sample was PBMCs or T cells enriched from blood (not recorded which). This chain is built from TRBV9 and TRBJ1-2; the D gene remains uncertain. The receptor was isolated from a woman in her sixties who had recovered from COVID-19. The DNA is TGTGCCAGCAGCGTAAAAATAGAAGGGAGCGGCTACACCTTC. Its protein product is CASSVKIEGSGYTF.